Following are 26 T cell receptor beta chains from one sample sequenced in a study of CD8 T cells in ankylosing spondylitis. TCRdb itself ran the 5' RACE reads through MiXCR, one entry per CDR3 protein. The data contain about 220,000 distinct CDR3 sequences, around 7.9% of them seen just once; the ten biggest clones take up about 14%. Their cognate antigens are unknown. Whole-study findings and limits: What appeared characteristic of ankylosing spondylitis blood was a TCR beta motif of eight highly homologous variants.

Sequencing was performed on blood, either unsorted or a sorted T cell fraction (not recorded which). The receptors originated from a male donor with ankylosing spondylitis.

Ten or more counts support this clonotype. This sequence joins TRBV25-1 and TRBJ1-1, with D unresolved. V lost 3 bases and J 0 bases, leaving 11 bases between the germline ends. The germline V gene encodes CDR1 MGHDK and CDR2 SYGVNS. This CDR3 contains 15 residues. This CDR3 reads CASSDLRALNTEAFF. Written as DNA, the CDR3 is TGTGCCAGCAGTGACCTTAGGGCCCTGAACACTGAAGCTTTCTTT.

This clonotype was counted many times. The CDR3 nucleotides are TGCAGTGCTAAACAGACGGCAGTTAATGAAAAACTGTTTTTT. This codes for CSAKQTAVNEKLFF. The chain has TRBV20-1 and TRBJ1-4, with unresolved D. The CDR3 extends over 14 amino acids. Per the germline V gene, CDR1 is DFQATT and CDR2 is SNEGSKA (reference sequence). Trimming stripped 4 bases from V and 4 bases from J, with 13 bases between.

The chain couples TRBV5-6 to TRBJ2-7; D may be TRBD1 or TRBD2 (5 bases each). Trimming cost V 8 bases and J 9 bases, with 21 bases left between them. This CDR3 spans 13 amino acids. The germline gives CDR1 SGHDT, CDR2 YYEEEE. This CDR3 reads CASTGTDLRMQYF. CDR3 nucleotides: TGTGCCAGTACCGGGACGGACCTTAGGATGCAGTACTTC.

This clonotype was seen a handful of times. The CDR3 loop is CASSYRWGDTDTQYF. CDR3 bases: TGTGCCAGCAGTTACAGATGGGGAGACACAGATACGCAGTATTTT. The chain links TRBV6-2 or TRBV6-3 to TRBJ2-3; possible D gene TRBD2, 5 bases. Germline V gene sequence: CDR1 MNHEY, CDR2 SVGEGT. The CDR3 covers 15 residues. V was trimmed by 2 bases and J by 2 bases, leaving 11 bases between them.

This clonotype appeared a few times. The chain carries TRBV29-1 and TRBJ2-1; D is uncertain. This CDR3 has 11 residues. The germline V and J ends were trimmed by 4 bases and 10 bases, with 11 bases remaining between them. The V gene's germline CDR1 is SQVTM and CDR2 ANQGSEA. Here the CDR3 DNA reads TGCAGCGTTGTAGGCCCCGGGGAGCAGTTCTTC. Its protein is CSVVGPGEQFF.

This clonotype has ten or more counts. This chain joins TRBV19 and TRBJ2-7, with TRBD1 as a possible D gene (6 bases). The V gene lost 5 bases and the J gene lost 4 bases, with 15 bases spanning the gap. There are 14 residues in the CDR3. Looked up from germline, CDR1 is LNHDA and CDR2 is SQIVND (reference sequence). DNA for the CDR3: TGTGCCAGTAGTCCTGTCCGGGGACAATACGAGCAGTACTTC. Protein product: CASSPVRGQYEQYF.

This chain links TRBV20-1 with TRBJ2-7; a possible D gene is TRBD1 (6 bases). The CDR3 is 14 residues long. Between the trimmed V and J ends, which lost 4 bases and 1 base, there was a span of 14 bases. CDR1 and CDR2 (germline): DFQATT, SNEGSKA (reference sequence). The CDR3, as DNA: TGCAGTGCTAAAGGGGTGGACAGTTCCTACGAGCAGTACTTC. Translating it yields CSAKGVDSSYEQYF.

Ten or more counts support this clonotype. V and J are TRBV6-1 and TRBJ1-1, with D maybe TRBD1 (5 bases). The CDR3 length is 19 residues. V was cut by 7 bases and J by 4 bases, with 31 bases left in between. Germline lookup yields CDR1 MNHNS and CDR2 SASEGT. CDR3 sequence: CASTTEWFRVLYSGTEAFF. CDR3 sequence (DNA): TGTGCCAGCACCACGGAATGGTTCAGGGTCTTGTACTCGGGCACTGAAGCTTTCTTT.

This clonotype has ten or more counts. J is TRBJ2-3 and V is TRBV20-1, with D tentatively TRBD1 (6 bases). Trimming removed 6 bases from V and 2 bases from J, with 27 bases in between. The CDR3 is made up of 18 amino acids. Germline CDR1 reads DFQATT; CDR2 reads SNEGSKA (reference sequence). The CDR3 DNA is TGCAGTGCAAGTACAGTTAAAAGGGGGAACCAATACACAGATACGCAGTATTTT. Its translation: CSASTVKRGNQYTDTQYF.

Turning to this clonotype: Possible read error: a much larger clone is one base away. This rearrangement joins TRBV10-3 to TRBJ1-2, with a tentative D call TRBD1 (6 bases). This CDR3 region has 15 residues. The ends were cut back, 7 bases at V and 4 bases at J, with 19 bases in the middle. CDR1 and CDR2 from the germline V gene are ENHRY and SYGVKD. The CDR3 spells CAINSGQRTSYGYTF. CDR3 DNA: TGTGCCATCAATTCCGGACAGCGGACGAGCTATGGCTACACCTTC.

At least ten counts were recorded for this clonotype. The chain uses TRBV11-2 and TRBJ2-3, with 8 bases identical to TRBD2. This CDR3 region has 16 residues. The J segment lost 2 bases and the V segment lost 3 bases, leaving 7 bases of the junction unmatched. The germline V gene has CDR1 SGHAT and CDR2 FQNNGV. The CDR3 DNA is TGTGCCAGCAGCTTCCTAAGCGGGGGCCCCACAGATACGCAGTATTTT. Protein sequence: CASSFLSGGPTDTQYF.

This clonotype appeared many times. The chain uses TRBV29-1 and TRBJ2-2, with D perhaps matching TRBD1 (5 bases). In germline, CDR1 is SQVTM, CDR2 ANQGSEA. The ends were cut back, 1 base at V and 7 bases at J, with 10 bases in the middle. This CDR3 has 13 amino acids. DNA for the CDR3: TGCAGCGTTGAAGGGGGCCTGGACGGGGAGCTGTTTTTT. It specifies CSVEGGLDGELFF.

This chain uses TRBV4-2 with TRBJ2-1, with 9 nucleotides matching TRBD1. V lost 4 bases to trimming and J lost 9 bases; unmatched junction nucleotides: 7. Germline CDR1 is LGHNA and CDR2 is YNFKEQ. The CDR3 extends over 14 amino acids. CDR3 amino acids: CASSPWDRAGEQFF. CDR3 in DNA: TGTGCCAGCAGCCCTTGGGACAGGGCAGGTGAGCAGTTCTTC.

The sample holds many counts of this clonotype. V gene TRBV29-1 combines with J gene TRBJ2-1; 15 positions match TRBD2. This CDR3 spans 18 amino acids. The ends lost 1 base at V and 7 bases at J; junction bases unmatched: 11. In germline, CDR1 is SQVTM, CDR2 ANQGSEA. The CDR3 DNA reads as TGCAGCGTTGAAGGCCGGACTAGCGGGAGGGCCTATAGGAATGAGCAGTTCTTC. Residues: CSVEGRTSGRAYRNEQFF.

This clonotype was detected ten times or more. The genes are TRBV4-1 and TRBJ1-2; D unclear. Germline-derived CDR1 and CDR2 are MGHRA and YSYEKL. The CDR3 sequence is 13 residues long. Trimming stripped 5 bases from V and 13 bases from J, with 20 bases between. CDR3 sequence reads: CASSSGREGWRTF. The DNA for the CDR3 is TGCGCCAGCAGCTCCGGGAGAGAGGGATGGCGCACCTTC.

The chain couples TRBV3-1 to TRBJ2-1; 9 bases align to TRBD2. V shed 5 bases, J shed 4 bases, and the junction held 6 bases outside the gene matches. From germline, CDR1 is LGHDT and CDR2 YNNKEL (reference sequence). The CDR3 spans 15 residues. CDR3 amino acids: CASSIVAGVYNEQFF. In DNA form, the CDR3 reads TGTGCCAGCAGCATCGTAGCGGGGGTTTACAATGAGCAGTTCTTC.

This clonotype was detected ten times or more. V usage is TRBV29-1 and J usage is TRBJ1-1, with no clear D. The CDR3 is 11 amino acids. V dropped 6 bases and J dropped 7 bases, with 12 bases sitting between them. The germline V gene encodes CDR1 SQVTM and CDR2 ANQGSEA. In DNA, the CDR3 is TGCAGCGTCCGAAGGACGGTTGAAGCTTTCTTT. This sequence encodes CSVRRTVEAFF.

In its sample, this clonotype was seen many times. This rearrangement joins TRBV7-8 to TRBJ2-3; 11 positions agree with TRBD2. This CDR3 has 16 amino acids. The V and J ends lost 5 bases and 5 bases, in that order; junction bases with no gene match: 9. CDR1 is SGHVS and CDR2 is FQNEAQ in the germline V gene. This chain's CDR3 is CASSLWTSGRQDTQYF. In DNA, the CDR3 is TGTGCCAGCAGCCTTTGGACTAGCGGGCGTCAAGATACGCAGTATTTT.

This clonotype was counted ten times or more. The chain is built from TRBV7-9 and TRBJ2-3; 10 bases match TRBD2. The trim removed 4 bases at V and 4 bases at J, leaving 11 bases unmatched. The CDR3 covers 17 residues. CDR1 is SEHNR, CDR2 FQNEAQ, per germline (reference sequence). The CDR3 sequence is CASSSVIGLAVPDTQYF. CDR3 sequence (DNA): TGTGCCAGCAGCTCGGTAATAGGACTAGCGGTTCCAGATACGCAGTATTTT.

The sample holds a few counts of this clonotype. V and J are TRBV2 and TRBJ2-2, with D hard to call. The CDR3 has 13 amino acids. CDR1 is SNHLY and CDR2 is FYNNEI in the germline V gene. The V gene lost 9 bases and the J gene lost 1 base, with 9 bases spanning the gap. This CDR3 reads CARQSRNTGELFF. In DNA, the CDR3 is TGTGCCAGACAGTCTAGGAACACCGGGGAGCTGTTTTTT.

The sample holds many counts of this clonotype. The genes are TRBV6-1 and TRBJ1-2; 7 nucleotides match TRBD1. The CDR3 covers 13 residues. The J segment lost 4 bases and the V segment lost 6 bases, leaving 5 bases of the junction unmatched. Germline V gives CDR1 MNHNS, CDR2 SASEGT. This CDR3 is CASSQGTAYGYTF. The CDR3 region has the DNA TGTGCCAGCAGCCAAGGGACAGCCTATGGCTACACCTTC.

Remarks on this clonotype: Given a much more abundant clone one base away, this may be a read error. The chain combines TRBV7-9 with TRBJ2-1, with 7 bases matching TRBD2. Trimming cost V 2 bases and J 5 bases; bases outside gene matches: 6. Germline CDR1 and CDR2: SEHNR and FQNEAQ (reference sequence). CDR3 size: 15 residues. CDR3 region: CASSLHQTSNNEQFF. DNA of the CDR3: TGTGCCAGCAGCTTACACCAGACTAGCAACAATGAGCAGTTCTTC.

This clonotype occurred many times. The chain combines TRBV20-1 with TRBJ1-1, with D hard to call. The CDR3 sequence is 12 residues long. CDR1 DFQATT and CDR2 SNEGSKA come from the germline V gene (reference sequence). Trimming stripped 6 bases from V and 1 base from J, with 9 bases between. The CDR3 loop reads CSAGASNTEAFF. CDR3 coding DNA: TGCAGTGCGGGAGCTTCGAACACTGAAGCTTTCTTT.

This rearrangement joins TRBV5-5 to TRBJ2-7; D is unclear. V was clipped by 4 bases and J by 2 bases, with 13 bases between them. Germline V gene sequence: CDR1 SGHKS, CDR2 YYEKEE (reference sequence). This CDR3 spans 14 amino acids. For the CDR3, the DNA is TGTGCCAGCAGCCCTTGGGTCGGTCCCTACGAGCAGTACTTC. Its translation is CASSPWVGPYEQYF.

Ten or more counts support this clonotype. The chain has TRBV4-3 and TRBJ2-7; D ambiguous. The CDR3 has 14 amino acids. V dropped 8 bases and J dropped 2 bases, with 16 bases sitting between them. Looked up from germline, CDR1 is LGHNA and CDR2 is YSLEER. The CDR3, as DNA: TGCGCCAGCGGCCCCGCAGGCAATCCCTACGAGCAGTACTTC. Translated: CASGPAGNPYEQYF.

This clonotype was counted many times. The chain carries TRBV3-1 and TRBJ2-7; D remains ambiguous. Looked up from germline, CDR1 is LGHDT and CDR2 is YNNKEL (reference sequence). V was trimmed by 0 bases and J by 4 bases, leaving 16 bases between them. This CDR3 spans 16 amino acids. The CDR3 DNA follows: TGTGCCAGCAGCCAAGATCCGGGCTTAGCCGTATACGAGCAGTACTTC. Translation gives CASSQDPGLAVYEQYF.